This T cell receptor (beta chain) was recovered during a study of OX40 agonist ivuxolimab in advanced cancers. Study-wide background: With a range of roughly 20 to 90, age averaged approximately 54 years, and around 83% were male. Regarding the study as a whole: Expanded clones were, on average, more numerous in CD8+ T cells than in CD4+.

Only in-frame clones appear in the TCRdb table, and some are missing; sequencing was by immunoSEQ multiplex PCR. The sample lists more than 65,000 clones, 92% occurring once. CDR3 size: 11 residues. Germline CDR1 and CDR2: SGHAT and FQNNGV. Deletions cut 1 base from V and 5 bases from J, with 1 base between. This clone was seen only a few times. Its matching antigen is unknown. At the DNA level, this CDR3 is encoded by other sequences in the same sample as well. The timepoints at which blood was sampled were baseline, cycle 4 day 1, and cycle 7 day 1. The input for sequencing was CD4+ or CD8+ T cells sorted from blood, taken in a trial of the OX40 agonist ivuxolimab. J is TRBJ2-3 and V is TRBV11-2; D is undetermined. The receptor comes from an adult with an advanced solid tumor such as melanoma, head and neck, liver or kidney cancer. CDR3 bases: TGTGCCAGCAGCTTAGGAGATACGCAGTATTTT. Its protein is CASSLGDTQYF.